A selection of T cell receptor beta chains follows, all from one sample in a study of identical twins. Each CDR3 protein is one row after TCRdb ran MiXCR on the 5' RACE reads. The table records 350,000 to 450,000 distinct CDR3 sequences, roughly 18% of them present only once. Sequenced: naive T cells sorted from blood. Receptors originate from a man between 50 and 59 years old in good health. The CDR3 runs from the conserved cysteine through the conserved F or W. D genes are given only for firm matches. Size values are once, few and many counts, or a class for expanded clones, and some rows have none.

TRBV5-6	many	TRBJ2-1	-	TGTGCCAGCACCCCGGGTGGGGGGCTGGTGGATGAGCAGTTCTTC	CASTPGGGLVDEQFF
TRBV28	many	TRBJ2-1	TRBD2	TGTGCCAGCAGGCTAGCGGGAGGTATCAATGAGCAGTTCTTC	CASRLAGGINEQFF
TRBV20-1	many	TRBJ1-4	-	TGCAGTGGTCTCGAAAGAGGCTATAGAGAAAAACTGTTTTTT	CSGLERGYREKLFF
TRBV6-2/TRBV6-3	few	TRBJ2-3	-	TGTGCCGTCGAAGGAGTTTCTGATACGCAGTATTTT	CAVEGVSDTQYF
TRBV12-3/TRBV12-4	-	TRBJ1-2	-	TGTGCCAGCAGCCACGCCTTCCCTAACTATGGCTACACCTTC	CASSHAFPNYGYTF
TRBV15	many	TRBJ2-7	-	TGTGCCACCAGCAGAGCGGGGACCGGGAACTACGAGCAGTACTTC	CATSRAGTGNYEQYF
TRBV28	few	TRBJ2-1	-	TGTGCCAGCAGCTCCCAGATGGGCTTGGGGGATGAGCAGTTCTTC	CASSSQMGLGDEQFF
TRBV25-1	-	TRBJ2-5	-	TGTGCCAGCAGTGAATCAAGGGGAGTTGTGGAGACCCAGTACTTC	CASSESRGVVETQYF
TRBV7-2	-	TRBJ2-7	TRBD2	TGTGCCAGCAGCACTTCGGGGGGGCCGGGCGAGCAGTACTTC	CASSTSGGPGEQYF
TRBV19	many	TRBJ1-1	-	TGTGCCAGTAGTATAGACGCGAACACTGAAGCTTTCTTT	CASSIDANTEAFF
TRBV10-2	few	TRBJ2-3	-	TGCGCCAGCAGTGACGGGCCCCTCGGTACGCAGTATTTT	CASSDGPLGTQYF
TRBV4-2	many	TRBJ2-6	TRBD1	TGTGCCAGCAGCCTGCACAGGGGGCTGTTCTCTGGGGCCAACGTCCTGACTTTC	CASSLHRGLFSGANVLTF
TRBV5-5	-	TRBJ2-7	TRBD1	TGTGCCAGCACCCGGACAGGGGAGAATTACGGGCAGTACTTC	CASTRTGENYGQYF
TRBV6-1	few	TRBJ1-5	-	TGTGCCAGCAGTCGCTTAGAGGGGAAGGACAGCAATCAGCCCCAGCATTTT	CASSRLEGKDSNQPQHF
TRBV4-1	-	TRBJ1-4	-	TGCGCCAGCAGCCATCCGGGCAAAAGCGAAAAACTGTTTTTT	CASSHPGKSEKLFF
TRBV29-1	-	TRBJ2-3	-	TGCAGCGTTGAAGCCAAGACTGGTACAGATACGCAGTATTTT	CSVEAKTGTDTQYF
TRBV12-3/TRBV12-4	many	TRBJ2-6	-	TGTGCCAGCAGCCCAGGGGCTGGGGCCAACGTCCTGACTTTC	CASSPGAGANVLTF
TRBV20-1	few	TRBJ1-5	-	TGCAGTGCTACTTCGACAGCTAATCAGCCCCAGCATTTT	CSATSTANQPQHF
TRBV6-4	-	TRBJ2-6	-	TGTGCCAGCAGTGCCGGATGGATAGGGAACTCTGGGGCCAACGTCCTGACTTTC	CASSAGWIGNSGANVLTF
TRBV11-2	-	TRBJ2-1	-	TGTGCCAGCAGCCCTCGTCGAAGTGGCGAGCAGTTCTTC	CASSPRRSGEQFF
TRBV27	-	TRBJ1-5	-	TGTGCCAGCGCCCCGAGAGCGTTCAATCAGCCCCAGCATTTT	CASAPRAFNQPQHF
TRBV18	many	TRBJ2-7	TRBD1	TGTGCCAGCTCTCGGACAGGCACCTACGAGCAGTACTTC	CASSRTGTYEQYF
TRBV4-3	many	TRBJ2-1	TRBD1	TGCGCCAGCAGCCAGCAGGGGGCAGGAGGCAATGAGCAGTTCTTC	CASSQQGAGGNEQFF
TRBV5-5	many	TRBJ2-7	-	TGTGCCAGCAGCTTGTGGACAGCCTACGAGCAGTACTTC	CASSLWTAYEQYF
TRBV6-2/TRBV6-3	-	TRBJ2-5	-	TGTGCCAGCAGAGCGGGCAGGGTGAAGACCCAGTACTTC	CASRAGRVKTQYF
TRBV5-5	-	TRBJ1-1	-	TGTGCCAGCAGCTTGATCGTACGGGCTAGGATGAACACTGAAGCTTTCTTT	CASSLIVRARMNTEAFF